These T cell receptor beta chains were read from a single sample in a study of blood T cell repertoires in COVID-19. Sequencing was performed with immunoSEQ multiplex PCR; in TCRdb, only in-frame clones are kept and a portion is missing. The sample contains 210,000 or so clones, roughly 84% of which appear only once. Sequencing was carried out using peripheral blood. These receptors were obtained from a woman aged 80 or over with active or convalescent COVID-19. Both conserved end residues are part of each CDR3. D genes are given only for firm matches. A row's size may be missing; if present it is once, few, many or a size class.

TRBD2	TRBV3-1/TRBV3-2	-	TRBJ2-3	CASSQDSRLAAGDTQYF	TGTGCCAGCAGCCAAGATTCGAGACTAGCGGCTGGAGATACGCAGTATTTT
-	TRBV27	few	TRBJ1-5	CASSLGGQPQHF	TGTGCCAGCAGTTTAGGGGGGCAGCCCCAGCATTTT
-	TRBV5-1	-	TRBJ1-6	CASSLWSRGMDSPLHF	TGCGCCAGCAGCTTGTGGTCGAGGGGGATGGATTCACCCCTCCACTTT
-	TRBV30	-	TRBJ2-1	CASKPERTYNEQFF	TGTGCCTCAAAACCGGAGCGAACCTACAATGAGCAGTTCTTC
TRBD1	TRBV10-3	-	TRBJ1-2	CAISDRAGGAGGYTF	TGTGCCATCAGTGATAGGGCAGGGGGCGCCGGTGGCTACACCTTC
TRBD1	TRBV5-1	-	TRBJ2-1	CASSPGPGTGNEQFF	TGCGCCAGCAGCCCCGGCCCGGGGACAGGGAATGAGCAGTTCTTC
-	TRBV9	-	TRBJ2-5	CASSPLGRGKYQETQYF	TGTGCCAGCAGTCCCCTGGGAAGGGGGAAATACCAAGAGACCCAGTACTTC
-	TRBV5-4	-	TRBJ2-5	CASSLESRGETQYF	TGTGCCAGCAGCTTGGAGTCCCGAGGGGAGACCCAGTACTTC
-	TRBV4-2	few	TRBJ2-5	CASSQDFGVETQYF	TGTGCCAGCAGCCAAGATTTCGGAGTGGAGACCCAGTACTTC
-	TRBV7-2	-	TRBJ2-7	CASSPRLRTSGYEQYF	TGTGCCAGCAGCCCCCGACTCCGAACTAGTGGATACGAGCAGTACTTC
TRBD2	TRBV10-3	-	TRBJ2-1	CAIKPLADGDEQFF	TGTGCCATCAAACCTCTAGCGGACGGGGATGAGCAGTTCTTC
-	TRBV5-4	-	TRBJ2-3	CASSTPSTDTQYF	TGTGCCAGCTCGACTCCCAGCACAGATACGCAGTATTTT
TRBD1	TRBV4-1	-	TRBJ2-7	CASSQDEGQGHGEQYF	TGCGCCAGCAGCCAAGATGAGGGACAGGGGCACGGCGAGCAGTACTTC
-	TRBV4-3	-	TRBJ2-1	CASSQDRYEQFF	TGCGCCAGCAGCCAAGACCGGTATGAGCAGTTCTTC
-	TRBV5-1	-	TRBJ2-5	CASTILAGQETQYF	TGCGCCAGTACCATTCTCGCGGGACAAGAGACCCAGTACTTC
-	TRBV5-3	-	TRBJ2-7	CARSGPGAHYEQYF	TGTGCCAGAAGCGGGCCTGGCGCGCACTACGAGCAGTACTTC
-	TRBV7-9	-	TRBJ2-1	CASSPGDSWPYNEQFF	TGTGCCAGCAGCCCTGGGGACTCCTGGCCCTACAATGAGCAGTTCTTC
-	TRBV5-1	-	TRBJ1-1	CASSSIPHSLNTEAFF	TGCGCCAGCAGCTCCATCCCCCACAGCTTGAACACTGAAGCTTTCTTT
-	TRBV2	-	TRBJ1-2	CASTNFRDIYGYTF	TGTGCCAGCACCAACTTCAGGGACATCTATGGCTACACCTTC
-	TRBV9	-	TRBJ2-2	CASSVTAGELFF	TGTGCCAGCAGCGTTACGGCCGGGGAGCTGTTTTTT
-	TRBV11-3	-	TRBJ2-5	CASSLVGGPQYF	TGTGCCAGTAGCTTGGTGGGAGGTCCCCAGTACTTC
-	TRBV4-1	-	TRBJ1-5	CASRLRDRGNQPQHF	TGCGCCAGCAGACTCAGGGATAGGGGCAATCAGCCCCAGCATTTT
-	TRBV15	-	TRBJ2-7	CATSGGGGLYEQYF	TGTGCCACCAGCGGGGGAGGGGGTCTCTACGAGCAGTACTTC
-	TRBV2	-	TRBJ2-1	CASSAAAYNEQFF	TGTGCCAGCAGTGCCGCGGCATACAATGAGCAGTTCTTC
-	TRBV19	-	TRBJ2-5	CASSIETGPQRAQYF	TGTGCCAGTAGTATAGAGACAGGACCCCAGAGGGCCCAGTACTTC
TRBD2	TRBV4-3	-	TRBJ2-5	CASSQDSAGGPETQYF	TGCGCCAGCAGCCAAGACTCAGCGGGGGGGCCAGAGACCCAGTACTTC
TRBD1	TRBV23-1	-	TRBJ1-2	CASNILPGTESGYTF	TGCGCCAGCAACATCCTCCCCGGGACAGAGAGTGGCTACACCTTC
-	TRBV7-9	-	TRBJ1-1	CASSLGPTEAFF	TGTGCCAGCAGCCTGGGGCCTACTGAAGCTTTCTTT
-	TRBV5-1	-	TRBJ1-5	CASSLGGSVNQPQHF	TGCGCCAGCAGCTTGGGAGGGTCGGTGAATCAGCCCCAGCATTTT
TRBD2	TRBV9	-	TRBJ2-5	CASSSASGQETQYF	TGTGCCAGCAGTAGCGCTAGCGGCCAAGAGACCCAGTACTTC
TRBD2	TRBV19	once	TRBJ2-3	CASSSGGGTDTQYF	TGTGCCAGTAGTAGTGGCGGGGGGACAGATACGCAGTATTTT
TRBD1	TRBV28	few	TRBJ1-2	CASSFPIRGTYGYTF	TGTGCCAGCAGTTTCCCGATCAGGGGGACCTATGGCTACACCTTC
-	TRBV28	-	TRBJ2-1	CASSPLGPGYNEQFF	TGTGCCAGCAGTCCCCTCGGGCCAGGGTACAATGAGCAGTTCTTC